This T cell receptor beta chain is from a study of T cell responses to AZD1222 COVID-19 vaccine. Trimming took off 0 bases at V and 1 base at J, with 9 bases between the two ends. Germline V CDR1 and CDR2: MNHEY, SVGAGI. This CDR3 comprises 15 residues. TCRdb's copy holds only in-frame clones and misses some; the assay was immunoSEQ multiplex PCR. The profile shows around 150,000 clones, approximately 91% of them singletons. With regard to this clone: Its antigen is not identified.

Study-wide results and limits: Nearly half of the spike-specific TCRs reportedly recognize variant regions that carry no mutations. Two AZD1222 doses significantly raised spike-specific TCR breadth and depth over controls. Clonal diversity was possibly underestimated, and white British individuals and females predominated among donors.

The sample consisted of peripheral blood, taken on day 0 of AZD1222 vaccination. This rearrangement joins TRBV6-5 to TRBJ1-1; D uncertain. The sequence was obtained from an adult in good health. The CDR3 DNA follows: TGTGCCAGCAGTTACTCGAGCTCGGCGAACACTGAAGCTTTCTTT. Encoded protein: CASSYSSSANTEAFF.